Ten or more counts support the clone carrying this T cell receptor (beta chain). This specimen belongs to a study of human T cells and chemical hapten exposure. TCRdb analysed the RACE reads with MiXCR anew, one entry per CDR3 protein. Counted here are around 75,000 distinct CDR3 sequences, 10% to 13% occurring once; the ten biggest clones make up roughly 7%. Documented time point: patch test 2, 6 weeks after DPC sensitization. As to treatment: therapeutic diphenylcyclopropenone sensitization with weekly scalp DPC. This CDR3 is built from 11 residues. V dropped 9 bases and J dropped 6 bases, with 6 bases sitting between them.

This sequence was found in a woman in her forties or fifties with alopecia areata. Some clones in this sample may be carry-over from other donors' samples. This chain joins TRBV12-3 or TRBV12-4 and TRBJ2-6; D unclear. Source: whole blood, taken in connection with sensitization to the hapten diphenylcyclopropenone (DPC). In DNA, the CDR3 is TGTGCCAGTTCTCAGGCCAACGTCCTGACTTTC. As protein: CASSQANVLTF.